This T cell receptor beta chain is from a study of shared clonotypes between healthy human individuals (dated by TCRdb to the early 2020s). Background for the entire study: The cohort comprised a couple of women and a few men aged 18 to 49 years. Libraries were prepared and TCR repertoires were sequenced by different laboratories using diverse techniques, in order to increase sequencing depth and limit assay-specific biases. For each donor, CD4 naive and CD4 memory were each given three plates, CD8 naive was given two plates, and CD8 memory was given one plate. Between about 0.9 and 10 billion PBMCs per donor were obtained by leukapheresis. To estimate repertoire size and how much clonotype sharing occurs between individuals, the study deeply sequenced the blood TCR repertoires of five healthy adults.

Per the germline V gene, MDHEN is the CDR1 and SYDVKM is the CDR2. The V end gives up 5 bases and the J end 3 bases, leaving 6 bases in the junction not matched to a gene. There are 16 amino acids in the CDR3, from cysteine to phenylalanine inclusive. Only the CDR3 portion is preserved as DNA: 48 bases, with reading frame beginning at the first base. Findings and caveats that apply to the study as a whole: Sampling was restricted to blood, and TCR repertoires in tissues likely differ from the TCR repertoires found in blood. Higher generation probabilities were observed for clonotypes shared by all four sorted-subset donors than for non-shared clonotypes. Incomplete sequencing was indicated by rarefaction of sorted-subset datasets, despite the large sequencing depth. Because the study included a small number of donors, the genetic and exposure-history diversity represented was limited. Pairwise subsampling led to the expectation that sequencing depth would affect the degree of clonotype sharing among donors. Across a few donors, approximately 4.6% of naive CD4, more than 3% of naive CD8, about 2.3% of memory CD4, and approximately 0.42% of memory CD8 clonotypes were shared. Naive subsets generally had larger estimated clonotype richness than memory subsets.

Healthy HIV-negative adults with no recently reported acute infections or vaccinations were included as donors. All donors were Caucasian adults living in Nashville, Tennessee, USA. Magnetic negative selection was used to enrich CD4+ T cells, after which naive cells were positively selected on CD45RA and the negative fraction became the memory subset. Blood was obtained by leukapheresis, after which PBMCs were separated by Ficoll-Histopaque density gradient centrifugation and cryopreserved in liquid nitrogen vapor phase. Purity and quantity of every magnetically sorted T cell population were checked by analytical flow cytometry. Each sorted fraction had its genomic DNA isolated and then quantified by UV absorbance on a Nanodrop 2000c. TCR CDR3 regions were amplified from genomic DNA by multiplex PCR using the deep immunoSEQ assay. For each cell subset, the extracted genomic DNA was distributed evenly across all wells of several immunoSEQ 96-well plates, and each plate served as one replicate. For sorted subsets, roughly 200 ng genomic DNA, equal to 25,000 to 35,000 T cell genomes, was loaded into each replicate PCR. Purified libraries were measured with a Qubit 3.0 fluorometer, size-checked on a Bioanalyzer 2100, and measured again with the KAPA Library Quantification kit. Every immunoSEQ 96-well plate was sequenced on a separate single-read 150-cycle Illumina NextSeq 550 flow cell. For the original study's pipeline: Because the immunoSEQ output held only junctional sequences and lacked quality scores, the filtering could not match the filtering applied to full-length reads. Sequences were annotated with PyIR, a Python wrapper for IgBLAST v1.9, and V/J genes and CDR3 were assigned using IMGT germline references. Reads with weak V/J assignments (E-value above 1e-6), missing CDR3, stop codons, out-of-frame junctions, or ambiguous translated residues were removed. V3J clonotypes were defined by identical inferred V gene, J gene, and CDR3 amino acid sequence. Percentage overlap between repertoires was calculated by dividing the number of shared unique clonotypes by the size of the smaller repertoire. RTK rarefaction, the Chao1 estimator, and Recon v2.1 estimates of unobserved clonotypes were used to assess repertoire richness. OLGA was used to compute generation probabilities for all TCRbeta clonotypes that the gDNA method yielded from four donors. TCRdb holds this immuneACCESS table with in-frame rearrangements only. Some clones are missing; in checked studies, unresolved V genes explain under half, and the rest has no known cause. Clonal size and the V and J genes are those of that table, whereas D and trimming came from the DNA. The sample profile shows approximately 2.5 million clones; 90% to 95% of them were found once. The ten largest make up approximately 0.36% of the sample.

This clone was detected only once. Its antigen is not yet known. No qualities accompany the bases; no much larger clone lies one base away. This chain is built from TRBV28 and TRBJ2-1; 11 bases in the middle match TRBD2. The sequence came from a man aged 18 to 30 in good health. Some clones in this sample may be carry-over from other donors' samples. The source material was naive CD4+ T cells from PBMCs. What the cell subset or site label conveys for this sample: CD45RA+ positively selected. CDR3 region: CASSSSSGRVYNEQFF. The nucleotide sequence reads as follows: TGTGCCAGCAGTAGCAGTAGCGGGAGGGTCTACAATGAGCAGTTCTTC.